This TCR beta chain originates from a study of T cell responses to AZD1222 COVID-19 vaccine. About the study: Investigators merged groups given second doses at roughly 4 or roughly 12 weeks.

V lost 3 bases and J lost 3, with 9 bases in between. This CDR3 is 14 amino acids long. Germline V gene lookup returns CDR1 SGHTA and CDR2 FQGNSA. Only in-frame clones appear in the TCRdb table, and some are missing; sequencing was by immunoSEQ multiplex PCR. The data show more than 100,000 clones, 89% seen once. The source of this sequence is an adult in good health. V is TRBV7-2 and J is TRBJ2-1; perhaps TRBD2 as D (5 bases). Source: peripheral blood, taken on day 0 of AZD1222 vaccination. This CDR3 is CASSFLGSYNEQFF. The CDR3 bases are TGTGCCAGCAGCTTCTTGGGGAGCTACAATGAGCAGTTCTTC.